The sequence of this T cell receptor beta chain was determined in a study of blood T cell repertoires in COVID-19. Germline lookup yields CDR1 SNHLY and CDR2 FYNNEI. V gave up 5 bases and J gave up 0 bases, with 9 bases separating them. This CDR3 has 14 amino acids. Assay used: immunoSEQ multiplex PCR; TCRdb lists only in-frame clones, some missing. This table has 120,000 or so clones, around four fifths appearing once. The sequenced sample was peripheral blood. This receptor was identified in a man aged 55 to 70 with acute or convalescent COVID-19. V and J are TRBV2 and TRBJ2-3; D not certain. The CDR3 region is CASSTITSTDTQYF. CDR3 nucleotide sequence: TGTGCCAGCAGTACTATAACTAGCACAGATACGCAGTATTTT.